One sample yielded the 32 T cell receptor beta chains listed below, sequenced in a study of blood T cell repertoires in COVID-19. TCRdb's copy holds only in-frame clones and misses some; the assay was immunoSEQ multiplex PCR. The table shows around 190,000 clones, with around 89% occurring only once. Material: peripheral blood. These receptors came from a man aged 18 to 30 who had recovered from COVID-19.

This clone was found once. This chain links TRBV6-7 with TRBJ2-7; the D is unclear. TRBV6-7 is assigned to the ORF class and has an uncertain function. The CDR3 contains 14 residues. V was pared by 4 bases and J by 2 bases, with 12 bases between. The CDR3 loop is CASSFTFRPYEQYF. The CDR3, as DNA: TGTGCCAGCAGTTTTACGTTCAGGCCCTACGAGCAGTACTTC.

The V and J genes are TRBV7-6 and TRBJ2-6; the match to TRBD1 covers 10 bases. The J segment lost 4 bases and the V segment lost 10 bases, leaving 10 bases of the junction unmatched. The CDR3 extends over 16 amino acids. Germline V gives CDR1 SGHVS, CDR2 FNYEAQ. The CDR3: CATKRQGALGANVLTF. CDR3 coding DNA: TGTGCCACTAAGAGACAGGGGGCGCTAGGGGCCAACGTCCTGACTTTC.

The CDR3 DNA is TGTGCCAGCAGATTGGCCCTCGGGATATCGGGCACTGAAGCTTTCTTT. This sequence encodes CASRLALGISGTEAFF. The chain combines TRBV27 with TRBJ1-1; D call uncertain. In germline, CDR1 is MNHEY, CDR2 SMNVEV (reference sequence). The CDR3 is 16 amino acids. Trimming removed 6 bases from V and 4 bases from J, with 21 bases in between.

This chain uses TRBV9 with TRBJ2-7; TRBD2 matches at 9 bases. V was pared by 0 bases and J by 1 base, with 5 bases of the junction left unmatched. In germline, CDR1 is SGDLS, CDR2 YYNGEE. The CDR3 extends over 16 amino acids. CDR3 sequence: CASSVGPSGKSYEQYF. In DNA form, the CDR3 reads TGTGCCAGCAGCGTAGGCCCTAGCGGGAAATCCTACGAGCAGTACTTC.

In this sample, this clone turned up a few times. The chain combines TRBV3-1 (or the pseudogene TRBV3-2) with TRBJ2-3; 8 positions agree with TRBD2. The V gene's germline CDR1 is LGHDT and CDR2 YNNKEL (reference sequence). The CDR3 is 16 amino acids. V was pared by 0 bases and J by 2 bases, with 4 bases of the junction left unmatched. The CDR3 nucleotides read TGTGCCAGCAGCCAAGACGGTAGCGGGGTCACAGATACGCAGTATTTT. The encoded protein is CASSQDGSGVTDTQYF.

This chain uses TRBV7-2 with TRBJ1-5; D remains unclear. Germline CDR1 reads SGHTA; CDR2 reads FQGNSA. This CDR3 spans 14 amino acids. V was shortened by 5 bases and J by 0 bases, with 8 bases between the two germline ends. DNA of the CDR3: TGTGCCAGCAGCGGAGTCTATAGCAATCAGCCCCAGCATTTT. Translated, it gives CASSGVYSNQPQHF.

Points on this clone: This same CDR3 is encoded by further DNA sequences in the sample. The rearrangement links TRBV9 to TRBJ2-7, with 10 bases identical to TRBD1. The CDR3 extends over 14 amino acids. From germline, CDR1 is SGDLS and CDR2 YYNGEE. Germline trimming cut 2 bases from V and 3 bases from J; bases unmatched to any gene: 2. The chain's CDR3 is CASSVGQGGYEQYF. In DNA form, the CDR3 reads TGTGCCAGCAGCGTCGGACAGGGGGGCTACGAGCAGTACTTC.

The chain couples TRBV6-6 to TRBJ1-4; D perhaps matches TRBD1 (6 bases). CDR3 length: 15 amino acids. V shed 6 bases and J shed 3 bases, with 14 bases lying between them. Germline V gives CDR1 MNHNY, CDR2 SVGAGI (reference sequence). The chain's CDR3 is CASSPAGAANEKLFF. The CDR3 bases are TGTGCCAGCAGCCCGGCGGGGGCAGCTAATGAAAAACTGTTTTTT.

This chain connects TRBV5-3 to TRBJ2-3; 11 bases map to TRBD2. Being an ORF, TRBV5-3 has a function that is uncertain. The CDR3 covers 15 residues. Losses at the gene ends were 7 bases for V and 6 bases for J; bases not matched to a gene: 10. The CDR3 region is CARPFTSGRWDTQYF. CDR3 nucleotide sequence: TGTGCCAGACCCTTTACTAGCGGGAGATGGGATACGCAGTATTTT.

The rearrangement joins TRBV6-5 to TRBJ2-5; D is perhaps TRBD2 (5 bases). In germline, CDR1 is MNHEY, CDR2 SVGAGI. V shed 3 bases and J shed 4 bases, with 15 bases lying between them. CDR3 length: 15 amino acids. CDR3 DNA: TGTGCCAGCAGTTATAGTGGGAGTAGGATAGAGACCCAGTACTTC. Its protein product is CASSYSGSRIETQYF.

The rearrangement uses TRBV21-1 and TRBJ2-1; the DNA was not compared with TRBD2, the D call given in the table. TRBV21-1 is tagged as a pseudogene. CDR3 length equals 16 residues. The CDR3 DNA is TGTGCCAGCAGCAAGAACGAGCGGGGGGCCTACAATGAGCAGTTCTTC. It specifies CASSKNERGAYNEQFF.

The CDR3 DNA follows: TGTGCCAGCAGTCAGGGGAATGATAATTCACCCCTCCACTTT. Translating it yields CASSQGNDNSPLHF. V and J are TRBV9 and TRBJ1-6, with D tentatively TRBD1 (6 bases). From germline, CDR1 is SGDLS and CDR2 YYNGEE. The CDR3 is 14 residues long. Deletions cut 5 bases from V and 5 bases from J, with 11 bases between.

The chain combines TRBV19 with TRBJ2-4; 8 bases are shared with TRBD1. V gave up 7 bases and J gave up 6 bases; unmatched junction bases: 17. The CDR3 totals 17 residues. In germline, CDR1 is LNHDA, CDR2 SQIVND (reference sequence). The CDR3 region is CASNELGAGGPANIQYF. The CDR3 nucleotides are TGTGCCAGTAATGAACTTGGGGCAGGGGGCCCGGCAAACATTCAGTACTTC.

The chain's CDR3 is CAGGRDRGTDTQYF. The CDR3 nucleotides read TGTGCCGGCGGCCGGGACAGGGGCACAGATACGCAGTATTTT. The chain is built from TRBV6-6 and TRBJ2-3; TRBD1 aligns across 9 bases. The CDR3 runs 14 residues. V shed 11 bases, J shed 1 base, and the junction held 7 bases outside the gene matches. CDR1 and CDR2 from the germline V gene are MNHNY and SVGAGI (reference sequence).

J is TRBJ2-6 and V is TRBV27; 11 nucleotides agree with TRBD1. V trimming: 6 bases; J trimming: 4 bases; junction bases outside the gene matches: 11. The CDR3 has 18 residues. Germline V gene data show CDR1 as MNHEY and CDR2 as SMNVEV (reference sequence). CDR3 sequence: CASRIVDRGQGGANVLTF. In DNA form, the CDR3 reads TGTGCCAGCAGAATTGTGGACAGGGGGCAAGGGGGGGCCAACGTCCTGACTTTC.

J is TRBJ2-3 and V is TRBV5-1; a possible D gene is TRBD2 (7 bases). Trimming left V 5 bases short and J 2 bases short, with 21 bases between. Germline lookup yields CDR1 SGHRS and CDR2 YFSETQ. The CDR3 is made up of 17 amino acids. Here the CDR3 reads CASSYSGNGGATDTQYF. For the CDR3, the DNA is TGCGCCAGCAGTTATTCCGGGAATGGGGGGGCCACAGATACGCAGTATTTT.

This clone has just one count. V and J are TRBV6-1 and TRBJ2-2; the D gene is possibly TRBD2 (6 bases). The germline CDR1 and CDR2 sequences are MNHNS and SASEGT. The V end was cut by 1 base, the J end by 0 bases, with 6 bases between. This CDR3 has 15 amino acids. The CDR3 loop reads CASSEGTTNTGELFF. The DNA for the CDR3 is TGTGCCAGCAGTGAAGGGACTACGAACACCGGGGAGCTGTTTTTT.

The sample holds one count of this clone. This chain links TRBV19 with TRBJ2-5; TRBD2 matches at 7 bases. The CDR3 is 13 amino acids. Germline V lookup: CDR1 LNHDA, CDR2 SQIVND (reference sequence). V lost 5 bases to trimming and J lost 5 bases; unmatched junction nucleotides: 5. In DNA form, the CDR3 reads TGTGCCAGTAGTTTGCGGGGAGGGGAGACCCAGTACTTC. As protein: CASSLRGGETQYF.

The gene calls are TRBV6-5 and TRBJ2-7; the match to TRBD2 covers 7 bases. Germline CDR1 is MNHEY and CDR2 is SVGAGI. V trimming: 6 bases; J trimming: 6 bases; junction bases outside the gene matches: 14. The CDR3 has 15 amino acids. CDR3 nucleotides: TGTGCCAGCAGGCCGGGATTTGGGGAGGGCGCCGAGCAGTACTTC. Protein: CASRPGFGEGAEQYF.

This clone was detected only once. The rearrangement links TRBV5-1 to TRBJ2-7; D might be TRBD2 (5 bases). The CDR3 is 13 residues long. Germline V gene lookup returns CDR1 SGHRS and CDR2 YFSETQ. The V gene lost 4 bases and the J gene lost 0 bases, with 8 bases spanning the gap. The CDR3 spells CASSEGSSYEQYF. CDR3 DNA sequence: TGCGCCAGCAGCGAGGGAAGCTCCTACGAGCAGTACTTC.

The genes are TRBV11-2 and TRBJ2-1; a possible D gene is TRBD2 (6 bases). Deletions cut 7 bases from V and 4 bases from J, with 14 bases between. This CDR3 comprises 14 residues. Germline CDR1 and CDR2: SGHAT and FQNNGV. In nucleotides, the CDR3 is TGTGCCAGCACCCCGGGGACTTCTTACAATGAGCAGTTCTTC. Its protein product is CASTPGTSYNEQFF.

This clone has a single count. V gene TRBV9 combines with J gene TRBJ2-1, with 7 bases fitting TRBD1. The CDR3 totals 15 residues. J gave up 7 bases and V 3 bases, and 10 bases lay outside the gene matches. The germline V gene has CDR1 SGDLS and CDR2 YYNGEE. The CDR3 DNA is TGTGCCAGCAGCGCATCCGGGACAGTGGGTAATGAGCAGTTCTTC. It codes for CASSASGTVGNEQFF.

This chain links TRBV28 with TRBJ2-3; TRBD2 is a possible D gene (6 bases). This CDR3 spans 13 amino acids. CDR1 MDHEN and CDR2 SYDVKM come from the germline V gene. V was cut by 8 bases and J by 2 bases, with 11 bases left in between. DNA of the CDR3: TGTGCCAGCGGGACTCTTATCACAGATACGCAGTATTTT. Residues: CASGTLITDTQYF. The full variable domain, completed using reference TRBV28 and TRBJ2-3, is DVKVTQSSRYLVKRTGEKVFLECVQDMDHENMFWYRQDPGLGLRLIYFSYDVKMKEKGDIPEGYSVSREKKERFSLILESASTNQTSMYLCASGTLITDTQYFGPGTRLTVL.

The gene calls are TRBV15 and TRBJ1-5, with D maybe TRBD1 (6 bases). The CDR3 consists of 16 residues. The V end lost 4 bases, the J end lost 1 base, and 14 bases lay between the germline ends. In germline, CDR1 is LNHNV, CDR2 YYDKDF (reference sequence). This CDR3 reads CATSTGPGESNQPQHF. The CDR3 DNA is TGTGCCACCAGCACCGGACCAGGGGAAAGCAATCAGCCCCAGCATTTT.

This rearrangement joins TRBV28 to TRBJ2-2; 10 nucleotides match TRBD2. V gave up 6 bases and J gave up 3 bases; unmatched junction bases: 4. Germline V lookup: CDR1 MDHEN, CDR2 SYDVKM. CDR3 length: 15 amino acids. The CDR3 DNA is TGTGCCAGCAGATTAGCGGGGGGTTACACCGGGGAGCTGTTTTTT. It yields the protein CASRLAGGYTGELFF.

This chain joins TRBV7-9 and TRBJ1-1; no definite D call. The ends were cut back, 1 base at V and 11 bases at J, with 14 bases in the middle. The germline V gene has CDR1 SEHNR and CDR2 FQNEAQ (reference sequence). The CDR3 loop spans 13 amino acids. CDR3 sequence reads: CASSLGIREWAFF. DNA for the CDR3: TGTGCCAGCAGCTTAGGCATTCGGGAGTGGGCTTTCTTT.

CDR3 residues: CASSLVASGVTDTQYF. CDR3 nucleotide sequence: TGTGCCAGCAGCTTGGTAGCTAGCGGGGTCACAGATACGCAGTATTTT. The chain carries TRBV5-4 and TRBJ2-3, with 9 bases aligning to TRBD2. CDR1 is SGHNT and CDR2 is YYREEE in the germline V gene (reference sequence). The CDR3 contains 16 residues. V shed 0 bases and J 2 bases; nucleotides not matched to a gene: 4.

This clone has a single count. The J gene is TRBJ2-7, the V gene TRBV6-5, with D perhaps TRBD1 (5 bases). Germline assignment: CDR1 MNHEY and CDR2 SVGAGI. V shed 0 bases and J shed 6 bases, with 15 bases lying between them. This CDR3 comprises 15 residues. CDR3 DNA: TGTGCCAGCAGTTACTCGTACAGGAAATGGGGCGAGCAGTACTTC. It encodes CASSYSYRKWGEQYF.

This clone was detected ten times or more. The V gene is TRBV2, the J gene TRBJ2-1; TRBD2 matches 10 bases. CDR1 and CDR2 from the germline V gene are SNHLY and FYNNEI. The CDR3 has 15 residues. The ends lost 6 bases at V and 5 bases at J; junction bases unmatched: 7. CDR3 amino acids: CASSKRTSGNNEQFF. In nucleotides, the CDR3 is TGTGCCAGCAGCAAGAGGACTAGCGGAAACAATGAGCAGTTCTTC.

This clone was seen a single time. This rearrangement joins TRBV12-3 or TRBV12-4 to TRBJ2-1, with a tentative D call TRBD1 (7 bases). Between the trimmed V and J ends, which lost 8 bases and 8 bases, there was a span of 16 bases. The CDR3 is 13 residues long. CDR3 protein: CASQGGNEDEQFF. CDR3 bases: TGTGCCAGCCAGGGGGGAAATGAGGATGAGCAGTTCTTC.

The gene calls are TRBV5-1 and TRBJ1-4, with 9 positions matching TRBD1. V dropped 6 bases and J dropped 8; count of bases not matched to a gene: 11. The CDR3 is 15 residues long. In germline, CDR1 is SGHRS, CDR2 YFSETQ. The CDR3 sequence: CASTDRGSPGEKLFF. The CDR3 DNA reads as TGCGCCAGCACGGACAGGGGTAGCCCAGGGGAAAAACTGTTTTTT.

The rearrangement joins TRBV11-1 to TRBJ2-1; the match to TRBD2 covers 14 bases. The germline V gene has CDR1 SGHAT and CDR2 FQDESV (reference sequence). The CDR3 spans 16 residues. The V and J ends lost 5 bases and 7 bases, in that order; junction bases with no gene match: 7. In DNA, the CDR3 is TGTGCCAGCAGCCGGTGGACTAGCGGGAGGAATAATGAGCAGTTCTTC. Translating it yields CASSRWTSGRNNEQFF.